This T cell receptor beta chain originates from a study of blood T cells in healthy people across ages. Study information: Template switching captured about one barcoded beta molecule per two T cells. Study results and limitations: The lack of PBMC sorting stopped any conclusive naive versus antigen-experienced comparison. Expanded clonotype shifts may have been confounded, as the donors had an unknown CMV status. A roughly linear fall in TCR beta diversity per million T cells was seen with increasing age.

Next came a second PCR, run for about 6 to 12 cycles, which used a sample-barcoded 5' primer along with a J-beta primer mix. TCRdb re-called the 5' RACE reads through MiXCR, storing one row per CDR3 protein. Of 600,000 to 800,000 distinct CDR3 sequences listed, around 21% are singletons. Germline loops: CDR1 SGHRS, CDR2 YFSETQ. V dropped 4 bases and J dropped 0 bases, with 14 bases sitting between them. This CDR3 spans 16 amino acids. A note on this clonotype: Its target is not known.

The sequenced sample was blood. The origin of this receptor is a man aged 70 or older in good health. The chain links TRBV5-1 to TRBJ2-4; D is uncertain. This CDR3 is CASSPQSTLAKNIQYF. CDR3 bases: TGCGCCAGCAGCCCTCAAAGTACTCTAGCCAAAAACATTCAGTACTTC.